This entry features one T cell receptor beta chain sequence. Its specific antigen is unknown. It has no much larger one-base neighbor in the sample; base qualities were not kept. Including cysteine and phenylalanine, the CDR3 has 15 amino acids. This entry keeps only the CDR3 DNA: 45 bases, framed from base 1. The V end loses 2 bases and the J end loses 5 bases, and a stretch of 15 bases separates them. Reading the germline V gene gives CDR1 SGHAT and CDR2 FQNNGV. This specimen belongs to a study of cytomegalovirus exposure and HLA in healthy donors (dated by TCRdb to 2016 to 2017). Some background on the complete study: In an earlier analysis of 587 of the donors, 276 Gb of sequence data and 117 million unique TCR beta sequences from about 180 million T cells were reported. Roughly 300 gigabases of sequencing data and approximately 84 million unique TCR sequences were included in an early release covering about 700 HLA-typed donors. The genetic ancestry cluster associated with self-reported Caucasian donors included about four fifths of the 300 to 400 genotyped donors. The aim of the study was to test whether cataloging public T cell receptors could identify signatures of past pathogen exposure. The study used immunosequencing to profile the T cell repertoires of some 600 subjects and linked those repertoires to cytomegalovirus serostatus. A separate validation cohort of over 95 different subjects was used in addition to the roughly 640-subject first cohort. To predict cytomegalovirus infection status, the study combined high-throughput TCR immunosequencing, statistical association of individual TCRs with disease status, and machine learning. In a later analysis, previously published TCR beta repertoires from several hundred donors were re-analyzed and high-resolution HLA genotyping was added so that TCR occurrence patterns could be studied. The later analysis used no new phenotypic data to find candidate immune exposures, relying instead on TCR beta sequences and their occurrence across donors. An earlier analysis of some 500 of the donors applied high-throughput TCR beta sequencing to assess whether each TCR beta V gene segment acted as functional or pseudogenic. Donor age, sex, ethnicity and CMV serostatus were compiled together with the repertoire data. A later genetic analysis took genome-wide SNP genotypes for about three fifths of the 666 donors and used that subset as a discovery cohort. Every repertoire in the discovery cohort had been generated on one and the same sequencing platform. HLA typing covered class I and class II loci at four-digit resolution. The number of typed donors differed by locus: about 620-640 for A, B, C, DRB1 and DQB1; some 500 for DQA1; 606 for DPA1; and 400 to 480 for DPB1. Roughly 5 DR-DQ haplotypes were treated as single units for association and clustering because of strong linkage in the cohort. Among about 370 genotyped donors of the cohort, an average of around 250,000 unique TCR beta nucleotide sequences was sequenced per donor, of which about 18% were non-productive. What the authors observed across the whole study: A further reported finding was that TCR beta sequences accurately predicted the HLA-A and HLA-B alleles for most subjects in the first cohort. A later analysis found that most CMV-associated TCR beta chains appeared HLA-restricted, with HLA associations seemingly driven largely by CMV exposure. Sequencing depth was assumed to be roughly uniform across donors in the presence/absence analyses, though that assumption may not hold. Approximately 18 rarely observed V segments, including chromosome 9 orphons, were excluded from the earlier analysis of just under 600 of the donors because counts were too low. In a later genetic analysis, fewer N-insertions in productive TCRs were reported among donors in an Asian-associated ancestry cluster than the approximately 670-donor mean. In both the original and validation cohorts, the classifier was reported to diagnose cytomegalovirus status with high specificity and sensitivity. Some IMGT-functional V segments, including TRBV6-2 and TRBV6-3, could not be told apart with the 87-base-pair reads, so those segments were excluded. In a later analysis, HLA-associated TCR beta chains showed more clonal expansion and lower generation probabilities than non-associated chains that were equally common. The authors suggested that the approach could potentially be extended to other disease states and immunological phenotypes. In a later analysis, the rate of TCR association differed among HLA loci, with DRB1 alleles having the most associated TCRs and HLA-C alleles having the fewest. Strong co-occurrence of HLA alleles, especially DR and DQ, made assigning TCR associations to individual alleles difficult. Correlated functional status among segregating V segments might reflect linkage disequilibrium, but an unknown experimental factor could not be ruled out. Three of the identified cytomegalovirus-associated TCR beta chains were confirmed in vitro to be specific for cytomegalovirus antigens. Because some donors lacked HLA typing at each locus, the association tests relied only on the typed subset. In an earlier analysis of about 540 of the donors, most TCR beta V segments were observed in productive rearrangements about 87% or about 30% of the time, broadly matching IMGT annotations. According to a later analysis, parvovirus B19, influenza, CMV and Epstein-Barr virus appeared linked to several top co-occurrence clusters. At a false discovery rate of 0.05, a later analysis linked roughly 17,000 TCR beta sequences to specific HLA alleles. The study gave a list of around 170 TCR beta chains associated with cytomegalovirus. A cluster of highly shared sequence variants was judged likely to represent a technical artifact of the sequencing pipeline. Across donors, most TCR sequences were observed very rarely, whereas some public TCRs were present in many individuals. Only TCR beta chains were sequenced in this cohort, and the absence of alpha or paired-chain data limited detectable features. For the cohort, immune exposure information was limited to CMV serostatus. V-gene and J-gene trimming of TCR beta chains was associated with a missense DCLRE1C variant in a later genetic analysis, and the association was replicated in an independent cohort.

The library was prepared using the immunoSEQ multiplex PCR assay. For the multiplex PCR, a mixture combining 60 forward primers for TCR Vbeta segments and 13 reverse primers for TCR Jbeta segments was used. The CDR3 region of rearranged TCR beta genes was amplified from genomic DNA by a multiplex PCR assay. Amplified TCR beta libraries were sequenced as 87-base-pair reads on the Illumina HiSeq System. The original methods were these. In a later analysis, some 80 million unique TCR beta chains were counted across the roughly 670 repertoires, and roughly 11 million of these chains were shared by at least two donors. Raw reads were error-corrected and collapsed into unique sequences with a nearest-neighbor algorithm that merged closely related sequences to remove PCR and sequencing errors. V, D and J gene segments were assigned by aligning CDR3 sequences to IMGT reference sequences. Each retained sequence needed at least a six-nucleotide match to both a V gene segment and a J gene segment. A rearrangement counted as productive if the CDR3 had no stop codons and remained in frame with V and J, and every other rearrangement counted as non-productive. CDR3 was defined according to IMGT convention as the region running from the second conserved V-encoded cysteine to the conserved J-encoded phenylalanine. The earlier analysis of more than 450 of the donors excluded sequences that lacked an unambiguous match to a single V gene segment. An earlier analysis of 587 of the donors called V segments functional above 56.7% productive rearrangements and segregating when the between-donor standard deviation exceeded 5%. To diagnose cytomegalovirus status from the catalog of TCR beta chain sequences, a statistical classification framework was built. A later analysis assigned V and J genes by comparing TCR nucleotide sequences with IMGT/GENE-DB human TR gene sequences. Using the TCRdist pipeline, a later analysis assigned CDR3 sequences along with most-parsimonious VDJ recombination scenarios. In a later analysis, each TCR beta chain was defined by its CDR3 amino acid sequence together with its V-gene family, and reads lacking a unique V-gene family were excluded. A later analysis removed several hundred highly shared, low-generation-probability nucleotide sequences to deal with suspected cross-contamination and a sequencing artifact. In a later analysis, a clonal expansion index for each public chain was calculated from normalized within-repertoire ranks of inferred template counts. In a later analysis, generation probabilities were computed with a VDJ recombination model fitted to out-of-frame rearrangements, and the resulting probabilities were checked against IGoR. Hypergeometric tests were used in a later analysis to score TCR-TCR, TCR-HLA and TCR-CMV co-occurrence, with a repertoire-size bias correction applied to the TCR pairs. To estimate false discovery rates, a later analysis permuted the HLA or CMV assignments 20 times. In a later analysis, co-occurring TCRs were grouped with DBSCAN, and TCRdist sequence similarity was added when clustering was performed within HLA-allele-positive subsets. Co-occurrence clustering excluded repertoires with fewer than 30,000 or more than 120,000 public chains, plus five with anomalous nucleotide sharing. This is the immuneACCESS table as TCRdb keeps it, with only in-frame sequences that have V and J called. A part of the clones is gone; compared with another copy, unresolved V genes explain less than half, and the rest is unexplained. The D gene and trimming were derived from the DNA, and the V and J assignments and clone size from that table. This sample holds approximately 150,000 clones; more than 75% were observed only once. The top ten hold about 2.2% of the sample.

The cohort consisted of more than 650 healthy bone marrow donors. Cohort members were all nominally healthy when sampled, although unrecorded immune exposures were likely present. The donor was CMV seropositive and was included in the group of 290 or so seropositive cohort members. A peripheral blood sample was collected from each donor, and TCR beta sequencing was performed on peripheral blood mononuclear cells. Genomic DNA extraction from the blood cell samples was performed with the Qiagen DNeasy Blood Extraction Kit. Sequencing was performed on PBMCs. The chain is encoded by TRBV11-2 joined to TRBJ1-1; the D segment could be TRBD1, given 6 matching bases. The source is a woman younger than 35 in good health and CMV-seropositive. The CDR3 sequence is CASSLFGGAGTEAFF. The sequence in DNA is TGTGCCAGCAGCTTATTTGGGGGCGCAGGGACTGAAGCTTTCTTT. Extended through the reference TRBV11-2 and TRBJ1-1 proteins, this CDR3 yields the full variable domain: EAGVAQSPRYKIIEKRQSVAFWCNPISGHATLYWYQQILGQGPKLLIQFQNNGVVDDSQLPKDRFSAERLKGVDSTLKIQPAKLEDSAVYLCASSLFGGAGTEAFFGQGTRLTVV.